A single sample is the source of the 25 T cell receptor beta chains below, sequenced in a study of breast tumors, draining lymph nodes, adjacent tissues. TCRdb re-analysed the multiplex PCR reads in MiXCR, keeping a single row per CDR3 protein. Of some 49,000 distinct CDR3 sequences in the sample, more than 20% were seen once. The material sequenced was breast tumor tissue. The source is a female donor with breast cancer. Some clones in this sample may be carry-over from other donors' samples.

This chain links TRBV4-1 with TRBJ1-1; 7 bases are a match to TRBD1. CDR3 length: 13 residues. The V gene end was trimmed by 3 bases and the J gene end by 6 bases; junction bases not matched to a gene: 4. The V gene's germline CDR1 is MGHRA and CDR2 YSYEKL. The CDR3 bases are TGCGCCAGCAGCCATAATACAGGGGCTGAAGCTTTCTTT. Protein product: CASSHNTGAEAFF.

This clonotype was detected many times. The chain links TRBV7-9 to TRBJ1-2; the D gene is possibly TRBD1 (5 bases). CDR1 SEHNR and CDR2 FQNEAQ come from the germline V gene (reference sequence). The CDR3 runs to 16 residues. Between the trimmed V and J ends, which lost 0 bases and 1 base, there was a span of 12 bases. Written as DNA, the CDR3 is TGTGCCAGCAGCTTAGCGCAGGGCAATTATAACTATGGCTACACCTTC. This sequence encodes CASSLAQGNYNYGYTF.

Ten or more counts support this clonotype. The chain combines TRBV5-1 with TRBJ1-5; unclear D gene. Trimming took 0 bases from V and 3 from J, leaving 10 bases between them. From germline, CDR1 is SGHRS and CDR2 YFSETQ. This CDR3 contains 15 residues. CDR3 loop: CASSLDGSPNQPQHF. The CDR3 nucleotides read TGCGCCAGCAGCTTGGATGGGAGTCCCAATCAGCCCCAGCATTTT.

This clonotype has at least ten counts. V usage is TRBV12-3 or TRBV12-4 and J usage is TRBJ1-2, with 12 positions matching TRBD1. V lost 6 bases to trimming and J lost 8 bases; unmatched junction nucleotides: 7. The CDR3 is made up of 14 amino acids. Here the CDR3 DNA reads TGTGCCAGCAGGTCCGGGACAGGGGGCAGAGGCTACACCTTC. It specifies CASRSGTGGRGYTF.

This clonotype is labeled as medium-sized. The CDR3 loop is CASSQTGVSYEQYF. The CDR3 region has the DNA TGTGCCAGCAGCCAAACGGGGGTTTCCTACGAGCAGTACTTC. The chain carries TRBV11-1 and TRBJ2-7; tentatively, D is TRBD2 (6 bases). Per germline, CDR1 SGHAT and CDR2 FQDESV (reference sequence). This CDR3 is 14 amino acids long. Trimming shortened V by 5 bases and J by 1 base, and 12 bases separated the two germline ends.

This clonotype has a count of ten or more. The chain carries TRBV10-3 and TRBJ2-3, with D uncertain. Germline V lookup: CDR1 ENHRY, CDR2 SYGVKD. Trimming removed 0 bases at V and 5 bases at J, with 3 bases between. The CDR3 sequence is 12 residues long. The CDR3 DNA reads TGTGCCATCAGTGAGTCGGGAGATACGCAGTATTTT. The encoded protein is CAISESGDTQYF.

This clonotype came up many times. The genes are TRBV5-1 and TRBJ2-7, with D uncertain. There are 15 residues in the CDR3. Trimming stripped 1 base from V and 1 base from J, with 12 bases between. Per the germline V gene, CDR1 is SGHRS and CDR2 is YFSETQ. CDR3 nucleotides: TGCGCCAGCAGCTTGTCTCCTCTAGAATCCTACGAGCAGTACTTC. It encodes CASSLSPLESYEQYF. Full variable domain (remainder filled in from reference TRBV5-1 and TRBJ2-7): KAGVTQTPRYLIKTRGQQVTLSCSPISGHRSVSWYQQTPGQGLQFLFEYFSETQRNKGNFPGRFSGRQFSNSRSEMNVSTLELGDSALYLCASSLSPLESYEQYFGPGTRLTVT.

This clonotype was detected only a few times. Written as DNA, the CDR3 is TGTGCCAGCAGCGTTATGCGGGAAGGGGGGGCCCCAGATACGCAGTATTTT. Translating gives CASSVMREGGAPDTQYF. The chain uses TRBV9 and TRBJ2-3; tentatively, D is TRBD2 (7 bases). Trimming removed 2 bases at V and 4 bases at J, with 20 bases between. The CDR3 spans 17 residues. Germline loops: CDR1 SGDLS, CDR2 YYNGEE.

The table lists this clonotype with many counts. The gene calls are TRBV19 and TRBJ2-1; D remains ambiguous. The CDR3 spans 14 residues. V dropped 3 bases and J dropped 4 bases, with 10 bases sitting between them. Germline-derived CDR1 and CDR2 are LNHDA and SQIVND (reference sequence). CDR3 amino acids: CASSIVGSYNEQFF. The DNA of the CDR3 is TGTGCCAGTAGTATTGTAGGCAGTTACAATGAGCAGTTCTTC.

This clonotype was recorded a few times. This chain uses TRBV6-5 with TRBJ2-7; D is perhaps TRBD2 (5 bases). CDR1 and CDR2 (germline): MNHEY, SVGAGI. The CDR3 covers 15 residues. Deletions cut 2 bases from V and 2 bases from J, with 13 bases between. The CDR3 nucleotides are TGTGCCAGCAGTTACAAACTAGTGCCAACCTACGAGCAGTACTTC. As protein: CASSYKLVPTYEQYF.

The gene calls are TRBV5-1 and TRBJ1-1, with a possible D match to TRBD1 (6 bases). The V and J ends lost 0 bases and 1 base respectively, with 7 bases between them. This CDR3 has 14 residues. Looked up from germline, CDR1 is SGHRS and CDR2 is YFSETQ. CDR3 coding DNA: TGCGCCAGCAGCTTGGGACAGGAGAACACTGAAGCTTTCTTT. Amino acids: CASSLGQENTEAFF.

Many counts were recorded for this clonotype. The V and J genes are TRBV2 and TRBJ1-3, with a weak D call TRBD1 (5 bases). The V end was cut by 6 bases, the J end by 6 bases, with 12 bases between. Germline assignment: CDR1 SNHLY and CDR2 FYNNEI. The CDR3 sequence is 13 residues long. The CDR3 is CASSAAGENTIYF. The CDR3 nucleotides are TGTGCCAGCAGCGCTGCGGGGGAAAACACCATATATTTT. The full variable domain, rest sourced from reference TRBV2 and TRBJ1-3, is EPEVTQTPSHQVTQMGQEVILRCVPISNHLYFYWYRQILGQKVEFLVSFYNNEISEKSEIFDDQFSVERPDGSNFTLKIRSTKLEDSAMYFCASSAAGENTIYFGEGSWLTVV.

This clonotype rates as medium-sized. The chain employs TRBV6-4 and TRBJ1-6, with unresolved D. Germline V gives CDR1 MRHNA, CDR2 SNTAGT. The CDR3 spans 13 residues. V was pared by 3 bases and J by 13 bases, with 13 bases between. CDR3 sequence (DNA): TGTGCCAGCAGTGAGTCCCTTCGTTCGCCCCTCCACTTT. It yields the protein CASSESLRSPLHF.

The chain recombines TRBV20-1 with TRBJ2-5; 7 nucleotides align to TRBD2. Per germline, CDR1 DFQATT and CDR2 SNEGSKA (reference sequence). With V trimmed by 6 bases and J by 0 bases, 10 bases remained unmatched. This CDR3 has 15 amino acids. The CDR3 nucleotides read TGCAGTGCGACCCTAGCGGCCCGAGACCAAGAGACCCAGTACTTC. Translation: CSATLAARDQETQYF.

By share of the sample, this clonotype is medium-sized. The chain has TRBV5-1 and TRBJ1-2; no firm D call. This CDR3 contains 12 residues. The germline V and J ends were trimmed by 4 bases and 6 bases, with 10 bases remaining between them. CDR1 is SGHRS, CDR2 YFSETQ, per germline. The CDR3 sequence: CASSPNRDGYTF. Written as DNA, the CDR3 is TGCGCCAGCAGCCCGAATAGGGATGGCTACACCTTC.

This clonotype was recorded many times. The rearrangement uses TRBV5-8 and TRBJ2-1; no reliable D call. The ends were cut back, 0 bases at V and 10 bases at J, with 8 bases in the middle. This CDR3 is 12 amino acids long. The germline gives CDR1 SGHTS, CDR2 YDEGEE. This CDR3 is CASSLGWGEQFF. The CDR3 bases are TGTGCCAGCAGCTTGGGTTGGGGAGAGCAGTTCTTC.

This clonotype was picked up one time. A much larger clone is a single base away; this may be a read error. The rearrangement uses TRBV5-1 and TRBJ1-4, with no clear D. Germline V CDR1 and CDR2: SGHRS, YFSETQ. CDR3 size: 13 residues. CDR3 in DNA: TGCGCCAGCAGTGGCGCTCCTAATGAAAAACTGCTTTTT. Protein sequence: CASSGAPNEKLLF.

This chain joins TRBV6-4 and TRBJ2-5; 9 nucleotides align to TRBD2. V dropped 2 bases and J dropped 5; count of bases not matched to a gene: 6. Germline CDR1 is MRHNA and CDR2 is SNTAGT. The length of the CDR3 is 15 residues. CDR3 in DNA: TGTGCCAGCAGTGACAAAGCGGGGGGTGTGGAGACCCAGTACTTC. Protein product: CASSDKAGGVETQYF.

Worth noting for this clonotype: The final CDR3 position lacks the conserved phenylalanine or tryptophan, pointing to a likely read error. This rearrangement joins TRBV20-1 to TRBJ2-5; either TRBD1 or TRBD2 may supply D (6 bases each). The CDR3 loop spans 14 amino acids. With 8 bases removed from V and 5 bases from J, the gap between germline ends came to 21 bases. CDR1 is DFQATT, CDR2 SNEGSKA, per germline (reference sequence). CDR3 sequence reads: CSTPRLGGRETQYS. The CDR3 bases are TGCAGTACACCCCGTTTGGGGGGCCGGGAGACCCAGTACTCC.

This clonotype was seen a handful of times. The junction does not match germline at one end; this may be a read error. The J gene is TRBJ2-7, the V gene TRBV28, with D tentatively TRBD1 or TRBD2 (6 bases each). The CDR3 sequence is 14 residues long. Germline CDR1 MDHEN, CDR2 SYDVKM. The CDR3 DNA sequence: TGTGCCAGCAGTTTGGCGGAGGGGGGCTACAAGCAGTACTTC. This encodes CASSLAEGGYKQYF.

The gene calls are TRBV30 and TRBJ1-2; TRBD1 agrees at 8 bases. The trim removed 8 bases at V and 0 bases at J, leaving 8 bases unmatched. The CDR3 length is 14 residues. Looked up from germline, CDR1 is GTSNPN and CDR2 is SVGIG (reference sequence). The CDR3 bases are TGTGCCCTCGGGACAGGCGATACTAACTATGGCTACACCTTC. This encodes CALGTGDTNYGYTF. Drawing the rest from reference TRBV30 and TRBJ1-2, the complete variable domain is SQTIHQWPATLVQPVGSPLSLECTVEGTSNPNLYWYRQAAGRGLQLLFYSVGIGQISSEVPQNLSASRPQDRQFILSSKKLLLSDSGFYLCALGTGDTNYGYTFGSGTRLTVV.

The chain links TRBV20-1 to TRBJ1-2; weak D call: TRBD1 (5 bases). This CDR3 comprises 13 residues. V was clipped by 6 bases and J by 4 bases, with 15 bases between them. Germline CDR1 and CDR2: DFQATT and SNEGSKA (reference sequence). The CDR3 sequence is CSAPTVTGYGYTF. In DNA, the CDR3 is TGCAGTGCACCGACAGTGACTGGCTATGGCTACACCTTC.

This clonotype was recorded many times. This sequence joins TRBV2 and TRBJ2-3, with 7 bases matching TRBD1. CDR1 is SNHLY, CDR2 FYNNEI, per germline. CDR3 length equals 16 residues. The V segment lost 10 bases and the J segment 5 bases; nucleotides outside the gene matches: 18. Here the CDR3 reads CATSLGQSGSGDTQYF. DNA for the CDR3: TGTGCCACCTCATTGGGACAGTCGGGTTCCGGAGATACGCAGTATTTT.

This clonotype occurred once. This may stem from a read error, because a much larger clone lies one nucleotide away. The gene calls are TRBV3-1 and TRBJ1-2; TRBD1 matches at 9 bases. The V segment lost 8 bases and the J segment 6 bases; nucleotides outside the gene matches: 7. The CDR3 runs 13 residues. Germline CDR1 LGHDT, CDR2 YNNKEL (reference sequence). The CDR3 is CASGEGTGNGYTF. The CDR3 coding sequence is TGTGCCAGCGGCGAAGGGACAGGGAATGGCTACACCTTC.

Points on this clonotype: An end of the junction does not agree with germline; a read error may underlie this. The CDR3 coding sequence is TGTGCCTGGTCGGGACGGGGGACCTCACTTAACTATGGCTACCCCTTC. This translates into CAWSGRGTSLNYGYPF. The chain uses TRBV30 and TRBJ1-2; possibly TRBD1 for D (5 bases). The germline gives CDR1 GTSNPN, CDR2 SVGIG (reference sequence). This CDR3 comprises 16 residues.